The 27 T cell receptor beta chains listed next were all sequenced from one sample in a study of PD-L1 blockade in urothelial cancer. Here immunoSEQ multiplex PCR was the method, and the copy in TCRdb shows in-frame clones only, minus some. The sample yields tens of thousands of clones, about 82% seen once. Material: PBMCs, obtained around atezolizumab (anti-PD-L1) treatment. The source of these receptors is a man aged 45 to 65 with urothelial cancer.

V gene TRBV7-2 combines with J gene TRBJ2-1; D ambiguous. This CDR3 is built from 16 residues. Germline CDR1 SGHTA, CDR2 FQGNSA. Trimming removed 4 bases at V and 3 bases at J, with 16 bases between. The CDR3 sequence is CASSSSVSPLYNEQFF. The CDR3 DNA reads TGTGCCAGCAGCTCCTCGGTTAGTCCCCTCTACAATGAGCAGTTCTTC. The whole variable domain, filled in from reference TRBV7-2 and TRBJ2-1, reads GAGVSQSPSNKVTEKGKDVELRCDPISGHTALYWYRQSLGQGLEFLIYFQGNSAPDKSGLPSDRFSAERTGGSVSTLTIQRTQQEDSAVYLCASSSSVSPLYNEQFFGPGTRLTVL.

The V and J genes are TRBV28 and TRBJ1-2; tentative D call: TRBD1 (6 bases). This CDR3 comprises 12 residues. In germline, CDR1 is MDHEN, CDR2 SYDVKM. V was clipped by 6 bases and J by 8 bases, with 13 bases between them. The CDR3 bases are TGTGCCAGCAGCCTCGGGACATCCGGCTACACCTTC. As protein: CASSLGTSGYTF.

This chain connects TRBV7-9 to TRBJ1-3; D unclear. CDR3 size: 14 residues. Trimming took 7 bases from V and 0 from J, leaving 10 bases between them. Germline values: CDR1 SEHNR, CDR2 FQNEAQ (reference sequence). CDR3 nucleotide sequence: TGTGCCAGCAACCACGGGAGCTCTGGAAACACCATATATTTT. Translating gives CASNHGSSGNTIYF.

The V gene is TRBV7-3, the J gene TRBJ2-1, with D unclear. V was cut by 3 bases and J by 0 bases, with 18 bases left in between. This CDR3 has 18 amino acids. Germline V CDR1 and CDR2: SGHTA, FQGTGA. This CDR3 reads CASSFFYLRRSSYNEQFF. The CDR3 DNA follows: TGTGCCAGCAGCTTCTTCTACCTACGCCGGAGCTCCTACAATGAGCAGTTCTTC.

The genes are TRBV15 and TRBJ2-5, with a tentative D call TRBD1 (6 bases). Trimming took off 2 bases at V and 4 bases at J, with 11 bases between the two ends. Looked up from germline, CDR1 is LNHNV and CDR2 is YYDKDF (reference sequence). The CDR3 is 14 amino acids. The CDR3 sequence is CATSRNQGSETQYF. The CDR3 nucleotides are TGTGCCACCAGCAGAAACCAGGGGTCAGAGACCCAGTACTTC.

CDR3 nucleotide sequence: TGTGCCACCCAGGACAGGGAGAGGACCGGGGAGCTGTTTTTT. Translation: CATQDRERTGELFF. The genes are TRBV19 and TRBJ2-2; 8 positions match TRBD1. V was clipped by 10 bases and J by 5 bases; unmatched bases: 9. This CDR3 spans 14 amino acids. Germline V CDR1 and CDR2: LNHDA, SQIVND (reference sequence).

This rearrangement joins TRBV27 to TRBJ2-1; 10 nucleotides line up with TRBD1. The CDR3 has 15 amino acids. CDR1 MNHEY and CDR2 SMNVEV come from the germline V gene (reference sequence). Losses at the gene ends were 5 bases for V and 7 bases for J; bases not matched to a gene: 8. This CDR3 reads CASSATGGAYNEQFF. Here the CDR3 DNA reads TGTGCCAGCAGTGCGACAGGGGGCGCGTATAATGAGCAGTTCTTC.

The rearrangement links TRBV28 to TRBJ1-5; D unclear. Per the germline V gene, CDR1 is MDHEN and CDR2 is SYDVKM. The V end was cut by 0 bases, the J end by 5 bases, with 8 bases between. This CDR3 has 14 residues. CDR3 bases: TGTGCCAGCAGTTTATGGCAGGCGTATCAGCCCCAGCATTTT. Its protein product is CASSLWQAYQPQHF.

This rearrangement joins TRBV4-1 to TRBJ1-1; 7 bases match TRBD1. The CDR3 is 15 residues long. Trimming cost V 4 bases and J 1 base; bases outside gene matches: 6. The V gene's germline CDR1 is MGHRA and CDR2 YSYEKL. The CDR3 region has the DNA TGCGCCAGCAGCCTTACAGGGGCGACGAACACTGAAGCTTTCTTT. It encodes CASSLTGATNTEAFF.

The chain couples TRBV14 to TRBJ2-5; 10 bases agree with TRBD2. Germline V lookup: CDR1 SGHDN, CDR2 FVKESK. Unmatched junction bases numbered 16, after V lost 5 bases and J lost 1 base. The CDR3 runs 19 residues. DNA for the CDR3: TGTGCCAGCAGCGATCCGATAATTAAAGCGGGAGGGCTCCAAGAGACCCAGTACTTC. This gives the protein CASSDPIIKAGGLQETQYF. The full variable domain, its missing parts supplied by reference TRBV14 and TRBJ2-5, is EAGVTQFPSHSVIEKGQTVTLRCDPISGHDNLYWYRRVMGKEIKFLLHFVKESKQDESGMPNNRFLAERTGGTYSTLKVQPAELEDSGVYFCASSDPIIKAGGLQETQYFGPGTRLLVL.

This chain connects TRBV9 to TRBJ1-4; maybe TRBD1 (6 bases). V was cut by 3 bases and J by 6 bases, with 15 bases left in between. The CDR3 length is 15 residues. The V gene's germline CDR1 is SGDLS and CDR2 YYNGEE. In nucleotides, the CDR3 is TGTGCCAGCAGCGCCCAGGGTCAGGGGTATGAAAAACTGTTTTTT. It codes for CASSAQGQGYEKLFF.

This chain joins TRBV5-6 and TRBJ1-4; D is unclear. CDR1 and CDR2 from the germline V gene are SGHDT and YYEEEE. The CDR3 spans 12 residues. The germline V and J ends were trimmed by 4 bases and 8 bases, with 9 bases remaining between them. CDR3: CASSQVREKLFF. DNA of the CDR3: TGTGCCAGCAGCCAAGTCCGGGAAAAACTGTTTTTT.

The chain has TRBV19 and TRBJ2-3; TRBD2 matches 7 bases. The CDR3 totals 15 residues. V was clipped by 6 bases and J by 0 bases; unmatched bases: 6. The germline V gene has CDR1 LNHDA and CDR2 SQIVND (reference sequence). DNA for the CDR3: TGTGCCAGTAGCCGAAAGCGGGACAGCACAGATACGCAGTATTTT. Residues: CASSRKRDSTDTQYF.

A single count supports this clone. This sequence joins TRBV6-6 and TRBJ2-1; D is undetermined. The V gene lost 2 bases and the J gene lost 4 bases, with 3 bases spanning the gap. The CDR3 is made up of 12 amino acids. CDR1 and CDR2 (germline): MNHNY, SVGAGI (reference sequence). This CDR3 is CASSYTYNEQFF. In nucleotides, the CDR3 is TGTGCCAGCAGTTACACATACAATGAGCAGTTCTTC.

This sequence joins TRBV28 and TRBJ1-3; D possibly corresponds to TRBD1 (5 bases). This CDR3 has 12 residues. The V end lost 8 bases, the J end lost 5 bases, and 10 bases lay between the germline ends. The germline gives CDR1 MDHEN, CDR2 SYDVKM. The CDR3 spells CASGGLRNTIYF. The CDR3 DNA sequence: TGTGCCAGCGGGGGGTTACGAAACACCATATATTTT.

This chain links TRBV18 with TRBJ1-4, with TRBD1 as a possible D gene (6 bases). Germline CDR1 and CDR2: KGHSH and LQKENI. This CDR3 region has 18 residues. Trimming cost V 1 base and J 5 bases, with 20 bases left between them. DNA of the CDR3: TGTGCCAGCTCACCACTTTATGAAACAGGGCCTCCAAATGAAAAACTGTTTTTT. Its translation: CASSPLYETGPPNEKLFF.

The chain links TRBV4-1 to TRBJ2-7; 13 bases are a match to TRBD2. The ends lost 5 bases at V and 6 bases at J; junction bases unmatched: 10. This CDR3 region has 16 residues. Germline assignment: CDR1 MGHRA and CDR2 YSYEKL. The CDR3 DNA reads TGCGCCAGCAGCACCCGGACTAGCGGGAGTGGTAGCGAGCAGTACTTC. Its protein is CASSTRTSGSGSEQYF.

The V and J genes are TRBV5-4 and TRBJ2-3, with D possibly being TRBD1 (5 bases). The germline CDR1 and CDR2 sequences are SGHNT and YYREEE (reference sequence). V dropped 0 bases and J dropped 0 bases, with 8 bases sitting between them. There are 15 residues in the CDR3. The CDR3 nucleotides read TGTGCCAGCAGCTTGGAAGACAGCAGCACAGATACGCAGTATTTT. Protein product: CASSLEDSSTDTQYF.

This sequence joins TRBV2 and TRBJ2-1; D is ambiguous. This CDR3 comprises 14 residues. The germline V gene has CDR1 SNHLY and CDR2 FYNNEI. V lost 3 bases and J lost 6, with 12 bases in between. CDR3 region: CASSDGTVRNEQFF. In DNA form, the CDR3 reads TGTGCCAGCAGTGATGGAACAGTACGCAATGAGCAGTTCTTC. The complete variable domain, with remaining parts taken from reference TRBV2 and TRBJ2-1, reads EPEVTQTPSHQVTQMGQEVILRCVPISNHLYFYWYRQILGQKVEFLVSFYNNEISEKSEIFDDQFSVERPDGSNFTLKIRSTKLEDSAMYFCASSDGTVRNEQFFGPGTRLTVL.

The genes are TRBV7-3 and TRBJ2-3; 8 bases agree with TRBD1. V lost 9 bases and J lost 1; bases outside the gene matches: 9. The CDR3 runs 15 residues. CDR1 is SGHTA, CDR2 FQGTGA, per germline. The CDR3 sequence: CASKAGGAGTDTQYF. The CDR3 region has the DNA TGTGCCAGTAAAGCAGGGGGCGCTGGCACAGATACGCAGTATTTT.

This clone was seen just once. CDR3 residues: CAWSVNRGNEQFF. The CDR3 region has the DNA TGTGCCTGGAGTGTAAACAGGGGTAATGAGCAGTTCTTC. The J gene is TRBJ2-1, the V gene TRBV30, with 7 bases fitting TRBD1. The CDR3 contains 13 residues. J lost 7 bases, V lost 0 bases, and 3 bases had no gene match. Germline assignment: CDR1 GTSNPN and CDR2 SVGIG (reference sequence).

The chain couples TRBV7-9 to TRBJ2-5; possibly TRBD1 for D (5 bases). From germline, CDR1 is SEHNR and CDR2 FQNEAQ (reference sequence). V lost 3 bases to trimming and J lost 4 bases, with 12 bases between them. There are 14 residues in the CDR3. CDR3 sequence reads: CASSLSTGRETQYF. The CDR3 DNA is TGTGCCAGCAGCTTGAGCACAGGCCGAGAGACCCAGTACTTC.

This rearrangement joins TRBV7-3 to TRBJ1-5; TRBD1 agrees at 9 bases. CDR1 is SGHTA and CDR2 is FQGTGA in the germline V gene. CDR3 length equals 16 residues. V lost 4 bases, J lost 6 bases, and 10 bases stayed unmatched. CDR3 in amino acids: CASSSGGQGTRQPQHF. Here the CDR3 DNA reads TGTGCCAGCAGCTCAGGAGGACAGGGGACTCGTCAGCCCCAGCATTTT.

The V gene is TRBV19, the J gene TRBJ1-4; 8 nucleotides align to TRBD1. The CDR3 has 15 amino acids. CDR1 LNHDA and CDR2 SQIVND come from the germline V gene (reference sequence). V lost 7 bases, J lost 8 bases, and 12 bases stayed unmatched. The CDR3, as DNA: TGTGCCAGTACCATTAGGACAGGGATGGGAGAAAAACTGTTTTTT. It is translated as CASTIRTGMGEKLFF.

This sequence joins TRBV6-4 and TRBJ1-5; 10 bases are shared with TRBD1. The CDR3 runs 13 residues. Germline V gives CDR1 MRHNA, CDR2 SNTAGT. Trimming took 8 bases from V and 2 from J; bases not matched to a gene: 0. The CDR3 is CASGTGGNQPQHF. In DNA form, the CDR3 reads TGTGCCAGCGGGACAGGGGGCAATCAGCCCCAGCATTTT.

CDR3 sequence reads: CASNGQGAYEQYF. The CDR3 DNA follows: TGTGCCAGCAACGGACAGGGGGCCTACGAGCAGTACTTC. J is TRBJ2-7 and V is TRBV2; TRBD1 matches 10 bases. V was clipped by 7 bases and J by 2 bases; unmatched bases: 2. CDR1 SNHLY and CDR2 FYNNEI come from the germline V gene. The CDR3 has 13 amino acids.

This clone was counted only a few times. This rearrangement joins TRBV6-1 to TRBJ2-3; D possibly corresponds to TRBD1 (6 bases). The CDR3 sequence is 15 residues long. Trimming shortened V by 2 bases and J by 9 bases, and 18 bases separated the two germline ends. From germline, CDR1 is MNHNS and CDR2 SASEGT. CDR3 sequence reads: CASSEHEGGLGTQYF. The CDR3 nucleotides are TGTGCCAGCAGTGAACACGAAGGGGGATTAGGGACGCAGTATTTT.